The table lists the clone carrying this TCR beta chain with a few counts. What it binds is unknown. Within the sample, other DNA sequences also encode this same CDR3. The CDR3 has 12 residues. Germline V gene sequence: CDR1 GTSNPN, CDR2 SVGIG (reference sequence). Trimming removed 3 bases from V and 5 bases from J, with 8 bases in between. The treatment denotes: approximately 18 received Ad26.COV2.S at low or high dose, single or two shots; about five received placebo; per-sample allocation not given. Samples were taken on day 63 after the first vaccine or placebo injection. This sample is drawn from a study of Ad26.COV2.S vaccination and SARS-CoV-2 variants. Overall study context: Donor was in the COV1001 Ad26.COV2.S trial arm. Once or twice, 56 days apart, Ad26.COV2.S was delivered intramuscularly. Whole-study results and caveats: People given the vaccine had a wider spike-specific TCR breadth than placebo recipients did. TCR breadth and depth analyses may have underestimated total T cell responses.

This table comes from immunoSEQ multiplex PCR, and its TCRdb copy is limited to in-frame clones, with some not included. The sample has about 370,000 clones; 89% are singletons. The receptor comes from a person between 18 and 65 years old who received the Ad26.COV2.S COVID-19 vaccine or a placebo. The V call is TRBV30, the J call TRBJ1-5; D is possibly TRBD1 (6 bases). Sequenced here: peripheral blood, sampled in a trial of Ad26.COV2.S vaccine versus placebo. Here the CDR3 reads CAWSRGDQPQHF. The DNA for the CDR3 is TGTGCCTGGAGCAGGGGCGATCAGCCCCAGCATTTT.